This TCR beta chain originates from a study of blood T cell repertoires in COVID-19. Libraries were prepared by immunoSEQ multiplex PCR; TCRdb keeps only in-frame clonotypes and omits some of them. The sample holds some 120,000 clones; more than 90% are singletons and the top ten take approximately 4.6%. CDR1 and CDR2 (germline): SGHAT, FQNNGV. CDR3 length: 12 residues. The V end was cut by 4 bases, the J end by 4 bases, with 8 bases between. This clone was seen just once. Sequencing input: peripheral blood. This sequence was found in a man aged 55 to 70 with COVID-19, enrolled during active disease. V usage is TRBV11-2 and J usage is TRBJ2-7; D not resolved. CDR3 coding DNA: TGTGCCAGCAGCTCCATCGGGTACGAGCAGTACTTC. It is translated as CASSSIGYEQYF.